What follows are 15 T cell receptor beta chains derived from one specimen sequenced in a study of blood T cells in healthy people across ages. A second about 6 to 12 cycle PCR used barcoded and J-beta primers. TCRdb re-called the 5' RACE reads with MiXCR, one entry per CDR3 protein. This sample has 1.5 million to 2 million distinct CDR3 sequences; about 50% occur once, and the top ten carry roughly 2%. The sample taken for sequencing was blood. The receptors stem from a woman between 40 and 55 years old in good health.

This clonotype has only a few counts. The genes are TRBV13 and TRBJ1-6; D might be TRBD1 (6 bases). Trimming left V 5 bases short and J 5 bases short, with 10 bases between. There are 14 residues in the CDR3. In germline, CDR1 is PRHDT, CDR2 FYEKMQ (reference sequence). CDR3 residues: CASSTGQHNSPLHF. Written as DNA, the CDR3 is TGTGCCAGCAGCACTGGACAGCATAATTCACCCCTCCACTTT.

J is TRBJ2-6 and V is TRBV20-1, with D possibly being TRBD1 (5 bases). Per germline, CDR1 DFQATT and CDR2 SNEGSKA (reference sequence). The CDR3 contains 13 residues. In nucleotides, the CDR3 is TGCAGCACGACAGACTCTGGGGCCAACGTCCTGACTTTC. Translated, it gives CSTTDSGANVLTF.

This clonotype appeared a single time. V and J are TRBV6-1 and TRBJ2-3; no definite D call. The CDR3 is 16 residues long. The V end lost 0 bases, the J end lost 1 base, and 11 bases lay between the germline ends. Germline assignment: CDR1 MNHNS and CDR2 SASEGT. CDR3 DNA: TGTGCCAGCAGTGAAGCGCTGGGGTTGGGCACAGATACGCAGTATTTT. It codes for CASSEALGLGTDTQYF.

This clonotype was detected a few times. The CDR3 bases are TGTGCCAGCAGTTTATGGGCTCAGGGGAACCAGTTCTTC. As protein: CASSLWAQGNQFF. The rearrangement uses TRBV27 and TRBJ2-1; a possible D gene is TRBD1 (6 bases). V was pared by 1 base and J by 13 bases, with 14 bases between. Germline CDR1 reads MNHEY; CDR2 reads SMNVEV (reference sequence). There are 13 residues in the CDR3.

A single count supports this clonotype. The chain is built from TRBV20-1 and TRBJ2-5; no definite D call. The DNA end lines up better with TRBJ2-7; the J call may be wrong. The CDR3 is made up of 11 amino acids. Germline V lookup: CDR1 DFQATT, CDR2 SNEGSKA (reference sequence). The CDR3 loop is CSAGTLDEQYF. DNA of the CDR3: TGCAGTGCTGGAACCCTTGACGAGCAGTACTTC.

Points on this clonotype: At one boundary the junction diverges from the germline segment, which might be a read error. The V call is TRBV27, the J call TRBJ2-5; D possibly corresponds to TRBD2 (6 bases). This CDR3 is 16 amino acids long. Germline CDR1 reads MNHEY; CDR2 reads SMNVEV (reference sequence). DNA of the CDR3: TGTGCCAGCAGTCCCTCCGGGACTTTACAGCAAGAGGCCCAGTACTTC. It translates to CASSPSGTLQQEAQYF.

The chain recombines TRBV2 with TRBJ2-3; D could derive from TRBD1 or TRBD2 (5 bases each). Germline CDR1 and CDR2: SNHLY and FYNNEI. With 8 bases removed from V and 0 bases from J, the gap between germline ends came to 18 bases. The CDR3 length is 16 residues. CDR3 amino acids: CASLRPPRGSTDTQYF. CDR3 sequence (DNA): TGTGCCAGCCTTCGGCCCCCTCGGGGCAGCACAGATACGCAGTATTTT.

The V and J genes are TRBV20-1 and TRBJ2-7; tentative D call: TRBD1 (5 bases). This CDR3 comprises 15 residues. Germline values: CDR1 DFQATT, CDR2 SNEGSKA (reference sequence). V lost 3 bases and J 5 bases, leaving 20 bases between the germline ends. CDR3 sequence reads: CSARLGRPPGNEQYF. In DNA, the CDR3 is TGCAGTGCTAGGCTGGGCAGGCCCCCAGGGAACGAGCAGTACTTC.

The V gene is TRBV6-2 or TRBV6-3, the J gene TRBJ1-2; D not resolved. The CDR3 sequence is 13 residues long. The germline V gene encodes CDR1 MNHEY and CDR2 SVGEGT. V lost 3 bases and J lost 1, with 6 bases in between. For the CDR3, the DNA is TGTGCCAGCAGTTATACAGTTAACTATGGCTACACCTTC. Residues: CASSYTVNYGYTF.

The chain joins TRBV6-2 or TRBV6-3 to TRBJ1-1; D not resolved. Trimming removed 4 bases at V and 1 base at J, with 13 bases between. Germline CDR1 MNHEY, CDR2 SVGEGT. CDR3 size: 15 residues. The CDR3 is CASSFGSIPNTEAFF. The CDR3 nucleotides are TGTGCCAGCAGTTTCGGTTCCATACCGAACACTGAAGCTTTCTTT.

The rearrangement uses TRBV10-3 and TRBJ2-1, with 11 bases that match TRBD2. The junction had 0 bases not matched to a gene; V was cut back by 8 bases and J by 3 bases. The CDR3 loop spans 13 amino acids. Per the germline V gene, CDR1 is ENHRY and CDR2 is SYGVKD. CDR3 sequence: CAIGTSGYNEQFF. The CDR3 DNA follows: TGTGCCATCGGGACTAGCGGCTACAATGAGCAGTTCTTC.

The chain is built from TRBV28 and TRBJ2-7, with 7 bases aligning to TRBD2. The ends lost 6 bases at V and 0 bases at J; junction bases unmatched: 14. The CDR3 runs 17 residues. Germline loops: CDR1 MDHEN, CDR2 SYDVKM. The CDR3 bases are TGTGCCAGCAGGGGATGGATGGGGGGGATTCCCTCCTACGAGCAGTACTTC. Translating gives CASRGWMGGIPSYEQYF. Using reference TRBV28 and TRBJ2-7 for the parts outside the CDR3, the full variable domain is DVKVTQSSRYLVKRTGEKVFLECVQDMDHENMFWYRQDPGLGLRLIYFSYDVKMKEKGDIPEGYSVSREKKERFSLILESASTNQTSMYLCASRGWMGGIPSYEQYFGPGTRLTVT.

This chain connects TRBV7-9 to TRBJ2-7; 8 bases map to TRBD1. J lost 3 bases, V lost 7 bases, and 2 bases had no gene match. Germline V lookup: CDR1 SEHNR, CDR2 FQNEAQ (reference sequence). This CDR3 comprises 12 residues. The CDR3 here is CASKDRVYEQYF. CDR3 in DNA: TGTGCCAGCAAGGACAGGGTCTACGAGCAGTACTTC.

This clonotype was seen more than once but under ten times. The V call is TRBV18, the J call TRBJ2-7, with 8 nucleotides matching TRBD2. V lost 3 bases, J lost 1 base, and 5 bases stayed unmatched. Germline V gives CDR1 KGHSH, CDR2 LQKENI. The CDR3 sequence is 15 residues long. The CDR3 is CASSPGGDGSYEQYF. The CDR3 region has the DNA TGTGCCAGCTCACCCGGGGGGGACGGATCCTACGAGCAGTACTTC.

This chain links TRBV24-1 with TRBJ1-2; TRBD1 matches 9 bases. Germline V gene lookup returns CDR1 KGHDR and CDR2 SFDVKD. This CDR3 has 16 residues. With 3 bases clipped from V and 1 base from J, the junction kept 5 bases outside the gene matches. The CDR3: CATSDALGQGNYGYTF. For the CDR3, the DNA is TGTGCCACCAGTGATGCATTGGGACAGGGTAACTATGGCTACACCTTC.